This TCR beta chain was obtained from a study of blood T cell repertoires in COVID-19. This clone appeared a single time. The CDR3 consists of 13 residues. V was shortened by 5 bases and J by 1 base, with 8 bases between the two germline ends. Profiled with immunoSEQ multiplex PCR; TCRdb holds only in-frame clones, not every one. Among more than 110,000 clones, roughly four fifths were seen once, and the ten largest hold 3% to 5%. This TCR derives from a woman aged 60-75 years with acute or convalescent COVID-19. The sample was peripheral blood. This chain connects TRBV12-3 or TRBV12-4 to TRBJ1-1, with D perhaps matching TRBD1 (5 bases). The CDR3 DNA follows: TGTGCCAGCAGTATAACAGGGAACACTGAAGCTTTCTTT. This codes for CASSITGNTEAFF.